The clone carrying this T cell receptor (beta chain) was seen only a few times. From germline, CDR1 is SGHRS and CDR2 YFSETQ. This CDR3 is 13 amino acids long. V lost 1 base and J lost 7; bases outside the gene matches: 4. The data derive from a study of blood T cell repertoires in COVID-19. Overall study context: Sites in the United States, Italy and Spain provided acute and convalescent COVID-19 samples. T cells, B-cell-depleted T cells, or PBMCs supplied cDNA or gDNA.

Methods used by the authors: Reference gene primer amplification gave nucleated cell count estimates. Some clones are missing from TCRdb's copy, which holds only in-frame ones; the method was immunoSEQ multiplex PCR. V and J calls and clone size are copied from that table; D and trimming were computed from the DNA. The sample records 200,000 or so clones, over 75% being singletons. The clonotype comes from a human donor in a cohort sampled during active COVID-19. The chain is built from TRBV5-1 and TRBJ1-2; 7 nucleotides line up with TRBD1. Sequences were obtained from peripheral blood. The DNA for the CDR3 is TGCGCCAGCAGCTTGACAGGGGCTGGTGGCTACACCTTC. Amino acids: CASSLTGAGGYTF.